This T cell receptor (beta chain) was identified in a study of cytomegalovirus exposure and HLA in healthy donors. Overall study results and limits: Among TCR sequences, most were rare, though some public TCRs appeared in many donors.

It was with 60 Vbeta and 13 Jbeta primers that the PCR ran. Profiling relied on immunoSEQ multiplex PCR, and the TCRdb table lists in-frame clones only, not all of them. The data hold about 170,000 clones, with under 90% observed a single time. All the people who gave samples were healthy bone marrow donors. The CDR3 has 13 amino acids. Germline V CDR1 and CDR2: ENHRY, SYGVKD. V lost 8 bases and J lost 5; bases outside the gene matches: 5. Remarks on this clone: Its antigen is not identified.

Sequencing was done on a sample of PBMCs. The receptor's source is a man aged 18 to 29 in good health and CMV-seronegative. The chain is built from TRBV10-3 and TRBJ1-4; 7 bases are shared with TRBD1. The CDR3 DNA reads TGTGCCATCCGGACAGGCCAGAATGAAAAACTGTTTTTT. Its protein product is CAIRTGQNEKLFF.